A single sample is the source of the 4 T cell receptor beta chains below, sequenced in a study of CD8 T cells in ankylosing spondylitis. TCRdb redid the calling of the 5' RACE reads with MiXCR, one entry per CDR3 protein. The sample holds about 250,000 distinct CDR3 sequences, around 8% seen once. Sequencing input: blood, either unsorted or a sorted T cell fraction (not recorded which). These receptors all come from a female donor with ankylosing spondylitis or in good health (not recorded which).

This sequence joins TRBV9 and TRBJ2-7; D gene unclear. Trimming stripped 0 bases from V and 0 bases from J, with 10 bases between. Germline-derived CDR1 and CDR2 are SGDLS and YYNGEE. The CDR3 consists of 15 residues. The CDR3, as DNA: TGTGCCAGCAGCGTAGGGACGGGTTACTCCTACGAGCAGTACTTC. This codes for CASSVGTGYSYEQYF.

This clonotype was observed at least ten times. As DNA, the CDR3 is TGCGCCAGCAGCTTATCAGGGGTCGGCTACACCTTC. It specifies CASSLSGVGYTF. The chain combines TRBV5-1 with TRBJ1-2, with D possibly TRBD1 on 6 matching bases. The V end was cut by 2 bases, the J end by 8 bases, with 10 bases between. The CDR3 has 12 residues. CDR1 SGHRS and CDR2 YFSETQ come from the germline V gene. Together with reference TRBV5-1 and TRBJ1-2, the CDR3 gives the full variable domain: KAGVTQTPRYLIKTRGQQVTLSCSPISGHRSVSWYQQTPGQGLQFLFEYFSETQRNKGNFPGRFSGRQFSNSRSEMNVSTLELGDSALYLCASSLSGVGYTFGSGTRLTVV.

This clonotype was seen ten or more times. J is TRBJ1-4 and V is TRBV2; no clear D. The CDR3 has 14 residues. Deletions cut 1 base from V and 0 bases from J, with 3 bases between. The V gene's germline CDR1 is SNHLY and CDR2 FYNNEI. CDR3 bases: TGTGCCAGCAGTGAAGGGTCAACTAATGAAAAACTGTTTTTT. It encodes CASSEGSTNEKLFF.

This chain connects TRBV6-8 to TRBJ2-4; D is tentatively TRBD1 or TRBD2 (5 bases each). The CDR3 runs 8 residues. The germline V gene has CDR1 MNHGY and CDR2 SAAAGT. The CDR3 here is CAVLGEYF. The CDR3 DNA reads TGTGCAGTCTTGGGGGAGTACTTC.